This entry lists 30 T cell receptor beta chains sequenced from one sample in a study of blood T cell repertoires in COVID-19 (dated by TCRdb to about 2020). The protocol used for the library was the immunoSEQ multiplex PCR assay. TCRdb took over this immuneACCESS table, retaining in-frame rearrangements with V and J assigned. Such tables are incomplete; in checked studies, under half of the missing clones stem from an unresolved V gene, and the remainder is unexplained. The sample table lists about 300,000 clones, 85% to 90% of them with a count of one. Jointly, the top ten make up roughly 6.3% of the sample. The sample taken for sequencing was peripheral blood. These TCRs come from a woman aged 50 to 65 with COVID-19, enrolled during active disease.

J is TRBJ1-4 and V is TRBV5-4; perhaps TRBD1 as D (6 bases). The CDR3 is 14 residues long. Germline assignment: CDR1 SGHNT and CDR2 YYREEE (reference sequence). Trimming stripped 7 bases from V and 7 bases from J, with 17 bases between. In nucleotides, the CDR3 is TGTGCCAGCGGGAGGCGGGGGGCCGGTGAAAAACTGTTTTTT. Amino acid sequence: CASGRRGAGEKLFF.

This clone was seen only once. The chain uses TRBV27 and TRBJ1-6; D possibly corresponds to TRBD1 (5 bases). Germline V CDR1 and CDR2: MNHEY, SMNVEV (reference sequence). The CDR3 spans 17 residues. V dropped 0 bases and J dropped 10 bases, with 19 bases sitting between them. The chain's CDR3 is CASSLSQGKGGWSPLHF. The CDR3 region has the DNA TGTGCCAGCAGTTTATCGCAGGGAAAGGGAGGTTGGTCACCCCTCCACTTT.

The chain combines TRBV7-2 with TRBJ2-1, with 12 bases matching TRBD2. V gave up 5 bases and J gave up 0 bases; unmatched junction bases: 8. In germline, CDR1 is SGHTA, CDR2 FQGNSA. The CDR3 spans 18 residues. Here the CDR3 DNA reads TGTGCCAGCAGCCCCCGGACTAGCGGGGTATACTCCTACAATGAGCAGTTCTTC. It translates to CASSPRTSGVYSYNEQFF.

The chain joins TRBV5-4 to TRBJ2-7; TRBD2 matches 11 bases. The CDR3 consists of 15 residues. CDR1 and CDR2 (germline): SGHNT, YYREEE (reference sequence). Trimming cost V 4 bases and J 2 bases; bases outside gene matches: 5. The CDR3 loop reads CASSQGTSGAYEQYF. In DNA form, the CDR3 reads TGTGCCAGCAGCCAAGGGACTAGCGGTGCCTACGAGCAGTACTTC. The full variable domain, in which reference TRBV5-4 and TRBJ2-7 provide the parts outside the CDR3, is ETGVTQSPTHLIKTRGQQVTLRCSSQSGHNTVSWYQQALGQGPQFIFQYYREEENGRGNFPPRFSGLQFPNYSSELNVNALELDDSALYLCASSQGTSGAYEQYFGPGTRLTVT.

The V call is TRBV19, the J call TRBJ2-2; 9 bases match TRBD2. This CDR3 contains 15 residues. Germline V gene sequence: CDR1 LNHDA, CDR2 SQIVND (reference sequence). The ends lost 7 bases at V and 2 bases at J; junction bases unmatched: 5. CDR3 loop: CASKKRGVNTGELFF. The CDR3 DNA follows: TGTGCCAGTAAGAAGCGGGGGGTCAACACCGGGGAGCTGTTTTTT.

This sequence joins TRBV29-1 and TRBJ2-2; 11 bases are a match to TRBD2. The V gene end was trimmed by 7 bases and the J gene end by 7 bases; junction bases not matched to a gene: 8. Germline lookup yields CDR1 SQVTM and CDR2 ANQGSEA. The CDR3 totals 14 residues. The CDR3 loop reads CSGQLAGVSGELFF. The CDR3 DNA reads TGCAGCGGCCAACTAGCGGGAGTGAGCGGGGAGCTGTTTTTT.

The chain has TRBV5-1 and TRBJ2-2, with 9 bases matching TRBD1. The CDR3 runs 15 residues. Germline V gene data show CDR1 as SGHRS and CDR2 as YFSETQ. Trimming removed 6 bases from V and 2 bases from J; junction bases left unmatched: 5. This CDR3 reads CASNGDRANTGELFF. CDR3 DNA: TGCGCCAGCAACGGGGACAGGGCCAACACCGGGGAGCTGTTTTTT. Full variable domain (missing parts from reference TRBV5-1 and TRBJ2-2): KAGVTQTPRYLIKTRGQQVTLSCSPISGHRSVSWYQQTPGQGLQFLFEYFSETQRNKGNFPGRFSGRQFSNSRSEMNVSTLELGDSALYLCASNGDRANTGELFFGEGSRLTVL.

The rearrangement links TRBV2 to TRBJ1-1; tentative D call: TRBD1 (5 bases). With 6 bases removed from V and 1 base from J, the gap between germline ends came to 9 bases. Per germline, CDR1 SNHLY and CDR2 FYNNEI. CDR3 size: 13 residues. CDR3 nucleotide sequence: TGTGCCAGCAGGGGGCGCCCGAACACTGAAGCTTTCTTT. Translating gives CASRGRPNTEAFF.

The CDR3 sequence: CASSPPGGTMNTEAFF. CDR3 DNA: TGTGCCAGCTCACCACCGGGGGGGACGATGAACACTGAAGCTTTCTTT. The chain uses TRBV18 and TRBJ1-1, with a possible D match to TRBD1 (5 bases). CDR1 KGHSH and CDR2 LQKENI come from the germline V gene. V dropped 0 bases and J dropped 0 bases, with 11 bases sitting between them. This CDR3 contains 16 residues.

The rearrangement links TRBV5-1 to TRBJ2-5, with D perhaps matching TRBD1 (6 bases). This CDR3 is 14 amino acids long. Between the trimmed V and J ends, which lost 4 bases and 5 bases, there was a span of 15 bases. The germline V gene encodes CDR1 SGHRS and CDR2 YFSETQ. CDR3: CASSPIQGQETQYF. The DNA of the CDR3 is TGCGCCAGCAGCCCAATCCAGGGGCAGGAGACCCAGTACTTC.

The genes are TRBV29-1 and TRBJ2-7; maybe TRBD2 (5 bases). V was clipped by 0 bases and J by 4 bases, with 16 bases between them. Germline V CDR1 and CDR2: SQVTM, ANQGSEA. The CDR3 consists of 15 residues. Here the CDR3 DNA reads TGCAGCGTTGAAGATCTTAAAGAAGCGGTTTACGAGCAGTACTTC. Translating it yields CSVEDLKEAVYEQYF.

V and J are TRBV7-8 and TRBJ2-7, with unresolved D. Trimming took off 1 base at V and 0 bases at J, with 7 bases between the two ends. Germline V lookup: CDR1 SGHVS, CDR2 FQNEAQ. The length of the CDR3 is 14 residues. The CDR3 coding sequence is TGTGCCAGCAGCTTAGGTTACAGCTCCTACGAGCAGTACTTC. Translation: CASSLGYSSYEQYF.

This chain links TRBV18 with TRBJ1-2, with D maybe TRBD1 (5 bases). CDR1 is KGHSH and CDR2 is LQKENI in the germline V gene. Trimming stripped 4 bases from V and 4 bases from J, with 19 bases between. This CDR3 contains 16 residues. This CDR3 is CASSQQEASQFYGYTF. The CDR3 coding sequence is TGTGCCAGCTCACAACAGGAAGCTTCGCAATTCTATGGCTACACCTTC.

V and J are TRBV7-2 and TRBJ1-5; 8 nucleotides agree with TRBD1. There are 15 residues in the CDR3. The germline V gene encodes CDR1 SGHTA and CDR2 FQGNSA. V lost 5 bases to trimming and J lost 7 bases; unmatched junction nucleotides: 10. As DNA, the CDR3 is TGTGCCAGCAGCCAAGGAGACAGGGGAGGCCAGCCCCAGCATTTT. Its translation is CASSQGDRGGQPQHF.

This clone was found a few times. The chain is built from TRBV19 and TRBJ1-1; 7 bases match TRBD1. V gave up 3 bases and J gave up 10 bases; unmatched junction bases: 11. The CDR3 runs 14 residues. CDR1 and CDR2 from the germline V gene are LNHDA and SQIVND (reference sequence). In DNA, the CDR3 is TGTGCCAGTAGTATCGGTGGACAGGCTTCGAGAGCTTTCTTT. This encodes CASSIGGQASRAFF.

The J gene is TRBJ1-1, the V gene TRBV6-2 or TRBV6-3; 7 nucleotides agree with TRBD1. Looked up from germline, CDR1 is MNHEY and CDR2 is SVGEGT. V was clipped by 0 bases and J by 3 bases; unmatched bases: 4. The CDR3 spans 15 residues. The DNA of the CDR3 is TGTGCCAGCAGTTACTCGACAGGGTCGTACACTGAAGCTTTCTTT. Its protein is CASSYSTGSYTEAFF.

The V gene is TRBV6-1, the J gene TRBJ1-5, with a possible D match to TRBD1 (6 bases). V was shortened by 3 bases and J by 0 bases, with 9 bases between the two germline ends. CDR3 length equals 15 residues. In germline, CDR1 is MNHNS, CDR2 SASEGT. The CDR3: CASSDGGYSNQPQHF. The CDR3 nucleotides read TGTGCCAGCAGTGATGGGGGCTATAGCAATCAGCCCCAGCATTTT.

The rearrangement joins TRBV7-7 to TRBJ2-1, with TRBD1 as a possible D gene (6 bases). The CDR3 extends over 14 amino acids. CDR1 and CDR2 from the germline V gene are SSHAT and FNYEAQ (reference sequence). The chain's CDR3 is CASALGANYNEQFF. The DNA for the CDR3 is TGTGCTAGCGCGCTGGGGGCTAACTACAATGAGCAGTTCTTC.

The chain recombines TRBV5-3 with TRBJ2-7, with D possibly matching TRBD1 (5 bases). TRBV5-3 is sorted into the ORF group, with uncertain function. This CDR3 comprises 13 residues. The V and J ends lost 5 bases and 6 bases respectively, with 15 bases between them. The CDR3 bases are TGTGCCAGAAGTGGCAGGGTAAGGTTCGAGCAGTACTTC. Its protein product is CARSGRVRFEQYF.

This clone was observed a single time. V gene TRBV3-1 (or the pseudogene TRBV3-2) combines with J gene TRBJ2-7; 13 nucleotides match TRBD2. The CDR3 is 14 residues long. Germline trimming cut 5 bases from V and 5 bases from J; bases unmatched to any gene: 3. Germline V lookup: CDR1 LGHDT, CDR2 YNNKEL (reference sequence). Here the CDR3 reads CASSWGLAGNEQYF. CDR3 nucleotide sequence: TGTGCCAGCAGCTGGGGACTAGCGGGAAACGAGCAGTACTTC.

The genes are TRBV3-1 (or the pseudogene TRBV3-2) and TRBJ2-6, with D tentatively TRBD1 (6 bases). CDR1 and CDR2 (germline): LGHDT, YNNKEL (reference sequence). V was clipped by 2 bases and J by 1 base, with 6 bases between them. CDR3 length: 15 amino acids. For the CDR3, the DNA is TGTGCCAGCAGCCAACAGGGGTCTGGGGCCAACGTCCTGACTTTC. Amino acid sequence: CASSQQGSGANVLTF.

In DNA, the CDR3 is TGTGCCAGCAGCCAAGATAGAGGAGGTACGGGTGAAGCTTTCTTT. It encodes CASSQDRGGTGEAFF. The chain joins TRBV3-1 (or the pseudogene TRBV3-2) to TRBJ1-1; D is undetermined. CDR1 is LGHDT, CDR2 YNNKEL, per germline (reference sequence). This CDR3 region has 15 residues. Between the trimmed V and J ends, which lost 0 bases and 7 bases, there was a span of 15 bases.

V usage is TRBV5-4 and J usage is TRBJ1-1, with no clear D. V lost 4 bases and J lost 5, with 9 bases in between. Germline CDR1 SGHNT, CDR2 YYREEE (reference sequence). CDR3 length equals 12 residues. CDR3 in DNA: TGTGCCAGCAGCCGGGATGGGACTGAAGCTTTCTTT. This sequence encodes CASSRDGTEAFF.

The chain combines TRBV14 with TRBJ2-5; TRBD2 matches at 10 bases. Germline V gene lookup returns CDR1 SGHDN and CDR2 FVKESK. This CDR3 has 15 amino acids. V dropped 4 bases and J dropped 5; count of bases not matched to a gene: 7. CDR3 nucleotides: TGTGCCAGCAGCCCTTCGGGACTAGCGACGGAGACCCAGTACTTC. This encodes CASSPSGLATETQYF.

The gene calls are TRBV11-2 and TRBJ2-1; the match to TRBD2 covers 13 bases. CDR1 SGHAT and CDR2 FQNNGV come from the germline V gene. CDR3 length: 15 residues. The J segment lost 9 bases and the V segment lost 5 bases, leaving 7 bases of the junction unmatched. CDR3 DNA: TGTGCCAGCAGCCCTGGACTAGCGGGAGTTGGTGAGCAGTTCTTC. Its protein product is CASSPGLAGVGEQFF.

The chain recombines TRBV11-3 with TRBJ2-1, with D possibly being TRBD1 (7 bases). This CDR3 comprises 17 residues. The ends were cut back, 5 bases at V and 5 bases at J, with 22 bases in the middle. Germline lookup yields CDR1 SGHNT and CDR2 YENEEA. In DNA form, the CDR3 reads TGTGCCAGCAGCGGGGGAGGATCAGGGGGGTCCCACAATGAGCAGTTCTTC. Translated: CASSGGGSGGSHNEQFF.

The chain has TRBV6-4 and TRBJ2-7; D is undetermined. The CDR3 length is 14 residues. Trimming took 3 bases from V and 2 from J, leaving 11 bases between them. Germline CDR1 is MRHNA and CDR2 is SNTAGT. The CDR3 spells CASSEYGGAYEQYF. The CDR3 DNA reads as TGTGCCAGCAGTGAATATGGCGGAGCCTACGAGCAGTACTTC.

Points on this clone: The identical CDR3 is also encoded by other nucleotide sequences in the sample. The rearrangement uses TRBV7-9 and TRBJ2-2; D remains unclear. The length of the CDR3 is 15 residues. V was trimmed by 1 base and J by 2 bases, leaving 8 bases between them. Germline V lookup: CDR1 SEHNR, CDR2 FQNEAQ (reference sequence). CDR3 residues: CASSLVGANTGELFF. CDR3 DNA sequence: TGTGCCAGCAGCTTAGTTGGAGCAAACACCGGGGAGCTGTTTTTT.

This chain joins TRBV30 and TRBJ1-4, with TRBD1 identical over 9 bases. Per the germline V gene, CDR1 is GTSNPN and CDR2 is SVGIG (reference sequence). V was pared by 2 bases and J by 3 bases, with 1 base of the junction left unmatched. There are 14 residues in the CDR3. The CDR3 spells CAWSRQGANEKLFF. The CDR3 nucleotides read TGTGCCTGGAGTAGACAGGGGGCTAATGAAAAACTGTTTTTT.

The chain has TRBV3-1 (or the pseudogene TRBV3-2) and TRBJ2-3, with TRBD2 matching over 9 bases. The CDR3 is 18 residues long. V lost 4 bases and J lost 5; bases outside the gene matches: 16. Germline V gene sequence: CDR1 LGHDT, CDR2 YNNKEL (reference sequence). DNA for the CDR3: TGTGCCAGCAGCCTATTCCCAGTAGCGGGAGTACCGGAAGATACGCAGTATTTT. This encodes CASSLFPVAGVPEDTQYF.